These 16 T cell receptor beta chains were all obtained from the same sample, sequenced in a study of OX40 agonist ivuxolimab in advanced cancers. Profiling relied on immunoSEQ multiplex PCR, and the TCRdb table lists in-frame clones only, not all of them. Seen here are 13,000 to 15,000 clones, approximately 94% observed once, and the top ten hold roughly 22%. This specimen was CD4+ or CD8+ T cells sorted from blood, taken in a trial of the OX40 agonist ivuxolimab. The receptor source for this set is an adult with an advanced solid tumor such as melanoma, head and neck, liver or kidney cancer.

J is TRBJ2-1 and V is TRBV7-9; D not certain. The CDR3 sequence is 11 residues long. Germline V gives CDR1 SEHNR, CDR2 FQNEAQ (reference sequence). Trimming removed 2 bases from V and 6 bases from J, with 2 bases in between. CDR3 nucleotides: TGTGCCAGCAGCTTACGCAATGAGCAGTTCTTC. It encodes CASSLRNEQFF. Together with reference TRBV7-9 and TRBJ2-1, the CDR3 gives the full variable domain: DTGVSQNPRHKITKRGQNVTFRCDPISEHNRLYWYRQTLGQGPEFLTYFQNEAQLEKSRLLSDRFSAERPKGSFSTLEIQRTEQGDSAMYLCASSLRNEQFFGPGTRLTVL.

This chain connects TRBV12-5 to TRBJ2-7, with D maybe TRBD2 (6 bases). Deletions cut 1 base from V and 5 bases from J, with 21 bases between. The CDR3 sequence is 17 residues long. Germline V gene lookup returns CDR1 LGHNT and CDR2 FRNRAP. CDR3 coding DNA: TGTGCTAGTGGTTTGGACGAAGCCGTGTTTGGGGGGAACGAGCAGTACTTC. Amino acid sequence: CASGLDEAVFGGNEQYF.

This clone appeared a single time. The chain couples TRBV2 to TRBJ1-5; D is undetermined. The CDR3 has 16 amino acids. V lost 8 bases and J lost 0, with 17 bases in between. Germline V gene lookup returns CDR1 SNHLY and CDR2 FYNNEI. This CDR3 reads CASEGYGRGSNQPQHF. CDR3 coding DNA: TGTGCCAGCGAAGGATACGGACGCGGTAGCAATCAGCCCCAGCATTTT.

This sequence joins TRBV4-2 and TRBJ2-5; TRBD2 aligns across 11 bases. TRBJ2-7 matches the DNA end more closely, so the J call is doubtful. The germline CDR1 and CDR2 sequences are LGHNA and YNFKEQ. This CDR3 spans 16 amino acids. The CDR3 protein is CASSQATLAGAYEQYF. The CDR3 DNA sequence: TGTGCCAGCAGCCAAGCGACACTAGCGGGGGCCTACGAGCAGTACTTC.

V is TRBV27 and J is TRBJ2-7; D is unresolved. CDR3 length: 15 amino acids. V shed 0 bases and J shed 0 bases, with 9 bases lying between them. Germline CDR1 MNHEY, CDR2 SMNVEV (reference sequence). DNA of the CDR3: TGTGCCAGCAGTTTATCTCTTGCACTCTCCTACGAGCAGTACTTC. Translated, it gives CASSLSLALSYEQYF.

The rearrangement links TRBV30 to TRBJ2-1; 8 nucleotides agree with TRBD1. Germline CDR1 reads GTSNPN; CDR2 reads SVGIG (reference sequence). V dropped 0 bases and J dropped 8; count of bases not matched to a gene: 12. The CDR3 runs 16 residues. The CDR3 DNA reads TGTGCCTGGAGTGTCCCCCGACAGGGGAGTTGGGATGAGCAGTTCTTC. It is translated as CAWSVPRQGSWDEQFF.

J is TRBJ1-5 and V is TRBV19, with D tentatively TRBD1 (6 bases). V lost 3 bases and J lost 2, with 17 bases in between. There are 17 residues in the CDR3. The V gene's germline CDR1 is LNHDA and CDR2 SQIVND (reference sequence). In DNA, the CDR3 is TGTGCCAGTAGTATCGGTCTGGGGGCTCGAGGCAATCAGCCCCAGCATTTT. Protein product: CASSIGLGARGNQPQHF.

V is TRBV28 and J is TRBJ2-7; D call uncertain. The germline CDR1 and CDR2 sequences are MDHEN and SYDVKM. V lost 1 base to trimming and J lost 6 bases, with 4 bases between them. The CDR3 runs 11 residues. The CDR3 loop is CASSLSVEQYF. CDR3 sequence (DNA): TGTGCCAGCAGTTTATCGGTCGAGCAGTACTTC.

The chain couples TRBV5-6 to TRBJ2-3; D unresolved. This CDR3 is 14 amino acids long. V gave up 0 bases and J gave up 1 base, with 6 bases separating them. Germline assignment: CDR1 SGHDT and CDR2 YYEEEE. This CDR3 reads CASSLGRGTDTQYF. The DNA of the CDR3 is TGTGCCAGCAGCTTGGGACGGGGCACAGATACGCAGTATTTT.

The rearrangement uses TRBV9 and TRBJ2-7; D is undetermined. Trimming removed 4 bases at V and 3 bases at J, with 17 bases between. Germline CDR1 and CDR2: SGDLS and YYNGEE. The CDR3 is made up of 15 amino acids. CDR3 nucleotides: TGTGCCAGCAGCCCCCTCTCGGACGGAGTCTACGAGCAGTACTTC. Its protein is CASSPLSDGVYEQYF.

The CDR3 sequence: CASSILAGGPMRYEQYF. The CDR3 bases are TGTGCCAGCAGTATACTAGCGGGGGGGCCAATGAGGTACGAGCAGTACTTC. J is TRBJ2-7 and V is TRBV27, with 13 positions matching TRBD2. The CDR3 consists of 17 residues. Germline loops: CDR1 MNHEY, CDR2 SMNVEV (reference sequence). V trimming: 5 bases; J trimming: 4 bases; junction bases outside the gene matches: 11.

The genes are TRBV10-3 and TRBJ1-2, with a weak D call TRBD1 (5 bases). Trimming took 3 bases from V and 8 from J, leaving 10 bases between them. This CDR3 spans 12 amino acids. Germline loops: CDR1 ENHRY, CDR2 SYGVKD. CDR3 bases: TGTGCCATCAGTGACGGGGGAAACGGCTACACCTTC. It specifies CAISDGGNGYTF.

The rearrangement uses TRBV28 and TRBJ1-4, with TRBD1 matching 7 bases. V gave up 4 bases and J gave up 1 base; unmatched junction bases: 6. Germline CDR1 MDHEN, CDR2 SYDVKM. The CDR3 loop spans 16 amino acids. The CDR3 protein is CASSSRGTRTNEKLFF. The CDR3 DNA reads TGTGCCAGCAGTTCCAGGGGGACCCGAACTAATGAAAAACTGTTTTTT. The complete variable domain, with remaining parts taken from reference TRBV28 and TRBJ1-4, reads DVKVTQSSRYLVKRTGEKVFLECVQDMDHENMFWYRQDPGLGLRLIYFSYDVKMKEKGDIPEGYSVSREKKERFSLILESASTNQTSMYLCASSSRGTRTNEKLFFGSGTQLSVL.

The table lists this clone with a few counts. V usage is TRBV9 and J usage is TRBJ2-3; 7 nucleotides agree with TRBD2. V trimming: 0 bases; J trimming: 1 base; junction bases outside the gene matches: 5. Per the germline V gene, CDR1 is SGDLS and CDR2 is YYNGEE. The CDR3 has 16 amino acids. The CDR3 here is CASSVGAGVRTDTQYF. CDR3 DNA: TGTGCCAGCAGCGTAGGGGCGGGGGTACGCACAGATACGCAGTATTTT. The whole variable domain, filled in from reference TRBV9 and TRBJ2-3, reads DSGVTQTPKHLITATGQRVTLRCSPRSGDLSVYWYQQSLDQGLQFLIQYYNGEERAKGNILERFSAQQFPDLHSELNLSSLELGDSALYFCASSVGAGVRTDTQYFGPGTRLTVL.

V usage is TRBV19 and J usage is TRBJ1-1, with D unresolved. This CDR3 spans 12 amino acids. In germline, CDR1 is LNHDA, CDR2 SQIVND (reference sequence). V was shortened by 5 bases and J by 1 base, with 5 bases between the two germline ends. The CDR3: CASSAGNTEAFF. In DNA, the CDR3 is TGTGCCAGTAGTGCAGGGAACACTGAAGCTTTCTTT.

The chain links TRBV7-9 to TRBJ2-3; D uncertain. V was trimmed by 8 bases and J by 1 base, leaving 4 bases between them. This CDR3 is built from 11 residues. Germline V gene sequence: CDR1 SEHNR, CDR2 FQNEAQ (reference sequence). CDR3 nucleotides: TGTGCCAGCGGACGCACAGATACGCAGTATTTT. Amino acids: CASGRTDTQYF.